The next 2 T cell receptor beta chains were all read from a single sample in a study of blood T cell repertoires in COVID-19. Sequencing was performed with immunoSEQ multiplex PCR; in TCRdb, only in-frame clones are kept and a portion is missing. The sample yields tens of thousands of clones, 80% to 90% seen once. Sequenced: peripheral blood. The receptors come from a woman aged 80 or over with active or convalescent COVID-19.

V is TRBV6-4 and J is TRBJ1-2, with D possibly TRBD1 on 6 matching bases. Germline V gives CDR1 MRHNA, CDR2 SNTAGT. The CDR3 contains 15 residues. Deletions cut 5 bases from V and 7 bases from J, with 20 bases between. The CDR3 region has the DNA TGTGCCAGCAGTTCCGGACAGCCTGGTCCGGGTGGCTACACCTTC. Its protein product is CASSSGQPGPGGYTF.

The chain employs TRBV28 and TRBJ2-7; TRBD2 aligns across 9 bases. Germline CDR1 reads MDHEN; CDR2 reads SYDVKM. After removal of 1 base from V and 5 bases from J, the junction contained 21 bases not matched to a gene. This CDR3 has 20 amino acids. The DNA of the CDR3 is TGTGCCAGCAGTTTATCATCTTCTGGTTGGGGAGCGGGAGGACGCAACGAGCAGTACTTC. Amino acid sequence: CASSLSSSGWGAGGRNEQYF.